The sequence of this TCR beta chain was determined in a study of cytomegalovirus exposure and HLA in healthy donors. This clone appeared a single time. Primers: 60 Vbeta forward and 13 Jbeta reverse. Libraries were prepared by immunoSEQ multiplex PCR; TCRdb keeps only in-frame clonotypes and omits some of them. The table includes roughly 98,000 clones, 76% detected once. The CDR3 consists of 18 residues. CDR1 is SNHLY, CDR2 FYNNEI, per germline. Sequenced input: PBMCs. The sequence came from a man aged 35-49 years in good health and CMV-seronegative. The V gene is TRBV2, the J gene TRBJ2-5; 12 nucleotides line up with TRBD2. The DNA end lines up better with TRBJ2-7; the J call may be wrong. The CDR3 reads CASSEGRLTSGGSYEQYF. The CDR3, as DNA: TGTGCCAGCAGTGAAGGCAGGCTGACTAGCGGGGGATCCTACGAGCAGTACTTC.